These 27 T cell receptor beta chains were all obtained from the same sample, sequenced in a study of PD-1 blockade in classical Hodgkin lymphoma. Some clones are missing from TCRdb's copy, which holds only in-frame ones; the method was immunoSEQ multiplex PCR. The sample lists 50,000 to 65,000 clones, 91% occurring once. Described time point: cycle 4 day 1 (C4D1), after 5 to 7 weeks of nivolumab. Every patient was affected by relapse after autologous stem cell transplantation, while exposure to brentuximab vedotin was not uniform. Source: peripheral blood mononuclear cells (PBMCs), taken before the fourth cycle of nivolumab. These receptors were collected from a human donor with classical Hodgkin lymphoma.

This chain connects TRBV2 to TRBJ2-7; 9 nucleotides line up with TRBD1. Germline V CDR1 and CDR2: SNHLY, FYNNEI. Unmatched junction bases numbered 7, after V lost 11 bases and J lost 8 bases. The CDR3 is 11 residues long. The CDR3 spells CAGTTGGQQYF. DNA of the CDR3: TGTGCCGGAACCACAGGGGGCCAGCAGTACTTC.

The rearrangement uses TRBV10-2 and TRBJ2-7, with 10 bases fitting TRBD2. The trim removed 4 bases at V and 4 bases at J, leaving 4 bases unmatched. Germline loops: CDR1 WSHSY, CDR2 SAAADI. CDR3 length equals 14 residues. The CDR3 is CASSALAGAYEQYF. DNA for the CDR3: TGCGCCAGCAGTGCCCTAGCGGGGGCATACGAGCAGTACTTC.

The chain uses TRBV10-2 and TRBJ2-1; 11 bases are a match to TRBD2. CDR1 WSHSY and CDR2 SAAADI come from the germline V gene. The CDR3 consists of 16 residues. Trimming took 5 bases from V and 9 from J; bases not matched to a gene: 12. As DNA, the CDR3 is TGCGCCAGCAGTCTCTTAGCGGGGGGGCAGCGGAGTGAGCAGTTCTTC. Translation gives CASSLLAGGQRSEQFF.

The chain recombines TRBV30 with TRBJ2-5; 10 positions match TRBD1. Germline values: CDR1 GTSNPN, CDR2 SVGIG (reference sequence). J lost 5 bases, V lost 7 bases, and 1 base had no gene match. This CDR3 contains 11 residues. The CDR3 nucleotides read TGTGCCTTGGACAGGGGGGAGACCCAGTACTTC. Protein sequence: CALDRGETQYF. Full variable domain (remainder filled in from reference TRBV30 and TRBJ2-5): SQTIHQWPATLVQPVGSPLSLECTVEGTSNPNLYWYRQAAGRGLQLLFYSVGIGQISSEVPQNLSASRPQDRQFILSSKKLLLSDSGFYLCALDRGETQYFGPGTRLLVL.

The chain uses TRBV19 and TRBJ1-2; 8 positions match TRBD1. V shed 8 bases and J 4 bases; nucleotides not matched to a gene: 6. This CDR3 is 13 amino acids long. Germline loops: CDR1 LNHDA, CDR2 SQIVND (reference sequence). DNA of the CDR3: TGTGCCAGTGTGGACAGGGAGAGCTATGGCTACACCTTC. Translating it yields CASVDRESYGYTF.

Here the CDR3 DNA reads TGTGCCAGCAGCTCACTGGCAAATGAGCAGTTCTTC. Protein product: CASSSLANEQFF. The V call is TRBV7-9, the J call TRBJ2-1; D is undetermined. The V gene lost 4 bases and the J gene lost 7 bases, with 8 bases spanning the gap. Germline V gene lookup returns CDR1 SEHNR and CDR2 FQNEAQ (reference sequence). CDR3 size: 12 residues.

V usage is TRBV10-1 and J usage is TRBJ2-2, with D possibly being TRBD1 or TRBD2 (5 bases each). The CDR3 loop spans 12 amino acids. Per the germline V gene, CDR1 is WNHNN and CDR2 is SYGVQD (reference sequence). The ends were cut back, 7 bases at V and 7 bases at J, with 10 bases in the middle. In DNA, the CDR3 is TGCGCCAGCATGGTGAGGGGCGGGGAGCTGTTTTTT. This gives the protein CASMVRGGELFF.

The gene calls are TRBV10-3 and TRBJ1-3; D not certain. The CDR3 covers 13 residues. Germline V gene data show CDR1 as ENHRY and CDR2 as SYGVKD. V was cut by 11 bases and J by 7 bases, with 18 bases left in between. The DNA of the CDR3 is TGTGCCGGGTCCTCCGTGGGGTCCAACACCATATATTTT. Protein sequence: CAGSSVGSNTIYF.

This sequence joins TRBV18 and TRBJ1-1; weak D call: TRBD1 (5 bases). The V and J ends lost 3 bases and 5 bases respectively, with 10 bases between them. This CDR3 is 13 amino acids long. Germline CDR1 and CDR2: KGHSH and LQKENI. This CDR3 reads CASSPGGETEAFF. The CDR3 region has the DNA TGTGCCAGCTCACCCGGGGGGGAGACTGAAGCTTTCTTT.

This sequence joins TRBV9 and TRBJ2-1, with D perhaps matching TRBD1 (6 bases). The ends were cut back, 2 bases at V and 15 bases at J, with 21 bases in the middle. The CDR3 contains 14 residues. CDR1 and CDR2 from the germline V gene are SGDLS and YYNGEE. The CDR3 nucleotides are TGTGCCAGCAGCGTTGCTCTGTCTGGGGGCTACCCGTTCTTC. Its protein product is CASSVALSGGYPFF.

The gene calls are TRBV5-1 and TRBJ2-7; D remains unclear. Germline CDR1 and CDR2: SGHRS and YFSETQ. Trimming took off 5 bases at V and 4 bases at J, with 13 bases between the two ends. The CDR3 consists of 13 residues. CDR3 sequence reads: CASRPVLSYEQYF. DNA for the CDR3: TGCGCCAGCAGACCAGTCCTAAGTTACGAGCAGTACTTC.

The gene calls are TRBV5-5 and TRBJ1-2, with a possible D match to TRBD1 (5 bases). With 0 bases removed from V and 8 bases from J, the gap between germline ends came to 11 bases. The CDR3 has 13 residues. CDR1 SGHKS and CDR2 YYEKEE come from the germline V gene (reference sequence). As DNA, the CDR3 is TGTGCCAGCAGCTTGGGATGGGGGTACGGCTACACCTTC. Its translation: CASSLGWGYGYTF. Based on the CDR3 plus reference TRBV5-5 and TRBJ1-2, the full variable domain is DAGVTQSPTHLIKTRGQQVTLRCSPISGHKSVSWYQQVLGQGPQFIFQYYEKEERGRGNFPDRFSARQFPNYSSELNVNALLLGDSALYLCASSLGWGYGYTFGSGTRLTVV.

This sequence joins TRBV7-9 and TRBJ1-3, with TRBD1 identical over 8 bases. V lost 10 bases to trimming and J lost 3 bases; unmatched junction nucleotides: 11. Per germline, CDR1 SEHNR and CDR2 FQNEAQ (reference sequence). This CDR3 is built from 15 residues. The CDR3 reads CAIRQGRRFGNTIYF. The DNA for the CDR3 is TGTGCCATTCGACAGGGGCGACGGTTTGGAAACACCATATATTTT.

This chain uses TRBV29-1 with TRBJ1-2; 8 bases match TRBD1. Trimming removed 5 bases from V and 7 bases from J; junction bases left unmatched: 6. Germline V CDR1 and CDR2: SQVTM, ANQGSEA. This CDR3 region has 12 residues. CDR3 amino acids: CSVRQGLGGYTF. The CDR3 coding sequence is TGCAGCGTTCGACAGGGGCTTGGTGGCTACACCTTC.

Here the CDR3 reads CASSVIGSGANVLTF. CDR3 sequence (DNA): TGTGCCAGCAGCGTAATTGGGTCCGGGGCCAACGTCCTGACTTTC. The chain carries TRBV9 and TRBJ2-6, with unresolved D. Trimming removed 1 base from V and 4 bases from J, with 9 bases in between. Per the germline V gene, CDR1 is SGDLS and CDR2 is YYNGEE. The CDR3 totals 15 residues.

The DNA of the CDR3 is TGTGCCAGCACCCGCGGGGGGAACACTGAAGCTTTCTTT. As protein: CASTRGGNTEAFF. The rearrangement uses TRBV25-1 and TRBJ1-1, with a possible D match to TRBD1 (5 bases). Germline V gene lookup returns CDR1 MGHDK and CDR2 SYGVNS. Trimming pared 7 bases from V and 1 base from J, leaving 10 bases between. This CDR3 has 13 residues.

This rearrangement joins TRBV7-9 to TRBJ1-1; 7 nucleotides agree with TRBD1. The length of the CDR3 is 19 residues. CDR1 and CDR2 from the germline V gene are SEHNR and FQNEAQ (reference sequence). The junction had 18 bases not matched to a gene; V was cut back by 1 base and J by 4 bases. This CDR3 reads CASSLGWNRGPILGTEAFF. The CDR3 nucleotides read TGTGCCAGCAGCTTAGGATGGAACAGGGGCCCTATCCTTGGCACTGAAGCTTTCTTT.

A note on this clone: Its ends do not fully match the called genes, so a read error is possible. The DNA for the CDR3 is TGCAGTGCTAGCGGCAGGGCGATCTTC. This encodes CSASGRAIF. The chain recombines TRBV20-1 with TRBJ1-2; D may be TRBD1 (5 bases). The CDR3 covers 9 residues. Germline V lookup: CDR1 DFQATT, CDR2 SNEGSKA (reference sequence).

This chain connects TRBV10-3 to TRBJ1-1, with 8 bases lining up with TRBD1. The trim removed 0 bases at V and 5 bases at J, leaving 5 bases unmatched. The CDR3 consists of 15 residues. Germline CDR1 is ENHRY and CDR2 is SYGVKD. The CDR3: CAISESGTGRTEAFF. CDR3 nucleotide sequence: TGTGCCATCAGTGAGTCCGGGACAGGAAGAACTGAAGCTTTCTTT.

The J gene is TRBJ2-5, the V gene TRBV7-9; perhaps TRBD1 as D (6 bases). With 5 bases removed from V and 3 bases from J, the gap between germline ends came to 13 bases. The CDR3 length is 14 residues. The germline V gene has CDR1 SEHNR and CDR2 FQNEAQ (reference sequence). CDR3 protein: CASSDTGWEETQYF. In DNA form, the CDR3 reads TGTGCCAGCAGCGATACAGGGTGGGAAGAGACCCAGTACTTC.

The chain uses TRBV7-8 and TRBJ2-3, with D unresolved. The CDR3 length is 13 residues. Germline lookup yields CDR1 SGHVS and CDR2 FQNEAQ. V lost 1 base to trimming and J lost 4 bases, with 6 bases between them. The CDR3 sequence: CASSLVGADTQYF. Here the CDR3 DNA reads TGTGCCAGCAGCTTAGTTGGGGCAGATACGCAGTATTTT. The complete variable domain, with remaining parts taken from reference TRBV7-8 and TRBJ2-3, reads GAGVSQSPRYKVAKRGQDVALRCDPISGHVSLFWYQQALGQGPEFLTYFQNEAQLDKSGLPSDRFFAERPEGSVSTLKIQRTQQEDSAVYLCASSLVGADTQYFGPGTRLTVL.

The J gene is TRBJ2-1, the V gene TRBV30, with D maybe TRBD2 (6 bases). V dropped 0 bases and J dropped 11 bases, with 11 bases sitting between them. The V gene's germline CDR1 is GTSNPN and CDR2 SVGIG (reference sequence). The CDR3 runs to 12 residues. The CDR3 loop reads CAWSVLGGQQFF. As DNA, the CDR3 is TGTGCCTGGAGTGTATTGGGGGGTCAGCAGTTCTTC.

The chain employs TRBV29-1 and TRBJ1-1, with TRBD1 identical over 10 bases. Germline V gene lookup returns CDR1 SQVTM and CDR2 ANQGSEA. V lost 7 bases and J lost 9; bases outside the gene matches: 11. This CDR3 region has 13 residues. Here the CDR3 reads CSGRQGAGLKAFF. As DNA, the CDR3 is TGCAGCGGTCGACAGGGGGCAGGTTTAAAAGCTTTCTTT.

The J gene is TRBJ2-2, the V gene TRBV6-5; no clear D gene. The CDR3 consists of 15 residues. Trimming left V 6 bases short and J 2 bases short, with 13 bases between. Germline assignment: CDR1 MNHEY and CDR2 SVGAGI. DNA for the CDR3: TGTGCCAGCAGGACTCTAGGGTCTAACACCGGGGAGCTGTTTTTT. Protein product: CASRTLGSNTGELFF.

The chain employs TRBV28 and TRBJ1-1; 9 bases are shared with TRBD1. The J segment lost 5 bases and the V segment lost 11 bases, leaving 9 bases of the junction unmatched. CDR3 length equals 13 residues. Looked up from germline, CDR1 is MDHEN and CDR2 is SYDVKM. The CDR3 DNA is TGTGCCGGGGGACAGGGCCCGTGGACTGAAGCTTTCTTT. It codes for CAGGQGPWTEAFF.

The chain uses TRBV19 and TRBJ2-1, with D maybe TRBD2 (5 bases). CDR3 length: 15 residues. CDR1 LNHDA and CDR2 SQIVND come from the germline V gene (reference sequence). Deletions cut 5 bases from V and 5 bases from J, with 16 bases between. In nucleotides, the CDR3 is TGTGCCAGTAGTTTGCGCCGGGGAATCCACAATGAGCAGTTCTTC. Protein product: CASSLRRGIHNEQFF.

This chain links TRBV30 with TRBJ2-5; D perhaps matches TRBD2 (5 bases). This CDR3 has 12 residues. CDR1 is GTSNPN, CDR2 SVGIG, per germline (reference sequence). The germline V and J ends were trimmed by 5 bases and 5 bases, with 12 bases remaining between them. The CDR3 sequence: CAWATGVETQYF. The CDR3 bases are TGTGCCTGGGCAACCGGGGTGGAGACCCAGTACTTC.